A single T cell receptor (beta chain) is shown here with its context. The antigen is not known. The method was immunoSEQ multiplex PCR; TCRdb's version includes in-frame clones alone and lacks a portion of them. The table shows roughly 90,000 clones, with more than 85% occurring only once. The CDR3 length is 13 residues. Germline loops: CDR1 SGHTA, CDR2 FQGNSA. V shed 4 bases and J shed 1 base, with 7 bases lying between them. The entry originates in a study of PD-L1 blockade in urothelial cancer. Study information: Patients commenced atezolizumab around 2014, and it was given at 1,200 mg intravenously every 3 weeks. T cells were recovered from blood samples at a median of around 140,000. Study results and caveats: Durable benefit accompanied greater 3-week expansion of tumor-associated blood clones. Better survival was predicted when blood TCR clonality before treatment fell below the median.

Source: PBMCs, taken around atezolizumab (anti-PD-L1) treatment. The rearrangement links TRBV7-2 to TRBJ1-1; perhaps TRBD1 as D (5 bases). The TCR originated in a man between 60 and 75 years old with urothelial cancer. CDR3 loop: CASSSGANTEAFF. The CDR3 DNA is TGTGCCAGCAGCTCTGGGGCGAACACTGAAGCTTTCTTT.